A single sample gave rise to the 21 T cell receptor beta chains below, sequenced in a study of human T cells and chemical hapten exposure. The time point: pre-sensitization, week 0. This sample's treatment: therapeutic diphenylcyclopropenone sensitization with weekly scalp DPC. TCRdb itself ran the RACE reads through MiXCR, one entry per CDR3 protein. The sample includes about 120,000 distinct CDR3 sequences, about 13% of them seen just once. Sequencing was performed on whole blood, taken in connection with sensitization to the hapten diphenylcyclopropenone (DPC). These receptors were obtained from a woman under 30 with alopecia areata. Some clones in this sample may be carry-over from other donors' samples.

The chain carries TRBV7-2 and TRBJ2-2; TRBD2 matches at 11 bases. The CDR3 spans 16 residues. The V segment lost 5 bases and the J segment 0 bases; nucleotides outside the gene matches: 2. Germline loops: CDR1 SGHTA, CDR2 FQGNSA. The CDR3 DNA is TGTGCCAGCAGCCAGACTAGCGGGGCGAACACCGGGGAGCTGTTTTTT. It yields the protein CASSQTSGANTGELFF.

This chain links TRBV29-1 with TRBJ2-3; no firm D call. CDR1 SQVTM and CDR2 ANQGSEA come from the germline V gene. V lost 6 bases to trimming and J lost 1 base, with 11 bases between them. The CDR3 totals 13 residues. The CDR3 DNA follows: TGCAGCGTAGGGATGATTCGCACAGATACGCAGTATTTT. Protein product: CSVGMIRTDTQYF.

Only a few counts were recorded for this clonotype. This chain joins TRBV20-1 and TRBJ2-7; 8 nucleotides align to TRBD2. V lost 4 bases, J lost 0 bases, and 5 bases stayed unmatched. CDR3 length: 14 residues. CDR1 is DFQATT, CDR2 SNEGSKA, per germline (reference sequence). Here the CDR3 reads CSAIQAGASYEQYF. Here the CDR3 DNA reads TGCAGTGCTATCCAAGCGGGGGCCTCCTACGAGCAGTACTTC.

This clonotype was counted ten times or more. The gene calls are TRBV29-1 and TRBJ2-1; 14 positions match TRBD2. V shed 6 bases, J shed 6 bases, and the junction held 4 bases outside the gene matches. CDR3 size: 14 residues. Germline lookup yields CDR1 SQVTM and CDR2 ANQGSEA. This CDR3 reads CSVSGTSGGNEQFF. The CDR3 nucleotides read TGCAGCGTCTCCGGGACTAGCGGGGGCAATGAGCAGTTCTTC.

CDR3 amino acids: CASRQRSRQSSTDTQYF. The CDR3 DNA is TGTGCCAGCAGGCAAAGGTCGCGGCAATCTAGCACAGATACGCAGTATTTT. The chain carries TRBV7-2 and TRBJ2-3; unclear D gene. V dropped 6 bases and J dropped 0 bases, with 19 bases sitting between them. CDR1 is SGHTA and CDR2 is FQGNSA in the germline V gene. This CDR3 has 17 residues.

The CDR3 sequence: CSVAKNTGELFF. The DNA for the CDR3 is TGCAGCGTTGCTAAGAACACCGGGGAGCTGTTTTTT. The rearrangement joins TRBV29-1 to TRBJ2-2, with no clear D. Germline CDR1 reads SQVTM; CDR2 reads ANQGSEA. The CDR3 is made up of 12 amino acids. The V end lost 4 bases, the J end lost 1 base, and 4 bases lay between the germline ends.

This clonotype was counted ten times or more. The rearrangement joins TRBV12-3 or TRBV12-4 to TRBJ1-2; unclear D gene. CDR3 length: 13 amino acids. Trimming pared 8 bases from V and 0 bases from J, leaving 10 bases between. CDR3 coding DNA: TGTGCCAGCTGGACGGTGACTAACTATGGCTACACCTTC. Translation: CASWTVTNYGYTF.

The rearrangement uses TRBV6-2 or TRBV6-3 and TRBJ2-5; 7 bases agree with TRBD2. Unmatched junction bases numbered 5, after V lost 8 bases and J lost 2 bases. The CDR3 totals 13 residues. Germline assignment: CDR1 MNHEY and CDR2 SVGEGT. Written as DNA, the CDR3 is TGTGCCAGCTTACCTAGCGGACAAGAGACCCAGTACTTC. The encoded protein is CASLPSGQETQYF.

This clonotype was detected ten times or more. The chain employs TRBV5-1 and TRBJ1-1; TRBD1 is a possible D gene (6 bases). Germline CDR1 and CDR2: SGHRS and YFSETQ. Between the trimmed V and J ends, which lost 4 bases and 5 bases, there was a span of 21 bases. The CDR3 is made up of 16 amino acids. CDR3 bases: TGCGCCAGCAGCCCCAAGCGGGGGGCGAGGAGGACTGAAGCTTTCTTT. Translation: CASSPKRGARRTEAFF.

This clonotype was picked up many times. The CDR3 spells CASSLGSSYNSPLHF. The CDR3 DNA sequence: TGTGCCAGCAGCTTGGGCAGTTCCTATAATTCACCCCTCCACTTT. The J gene is TRBJ1-6, the V gene TRBV7-9; D is ambiguous. Looked up from germline, CDR1 is SEHNR and CDR2 is FQNEAQ (reference sequence). The CDR3 extends over 15 amino acids. Trimming removed 3 bases at V and 1 base at J, with 7 bases between.

This clonotype was detected only once. V is TRBV20-1 and J is TRBJ2-1; D is possibly TRBD1 (6 bases). The ends were cut back, 0 bases at V and 4 bases at J, with 13 bases in the middle. The germline V gene encodes CDR1 DFQATT and CDR2 SNEGSKA (reference sequence). This CDR3 is 15 amino acids long. CDR3 loop: CSARDIQGSYNEQFF. The DNA of the CDR3 is TGCAGTGCTAGAGATATCCAGGGGTCGTACAATGAGCAGTTCTTC.

This clonotype showed up many times. This chain joins TRBV6-1 and TRBJ1-2; D is undetermined. Germline lookup yields CDR1 MNHNS and CDR2 SASEGT. With 1 base removed from V and 3 bases from J, the gap between germline ends came to 12 bases. CDR3 length: 15 amino acids. For the CDR3, the DNA is TGTGCCAGCAGTGAAGTCTGGAGTGCCTACTATGGCTACACCTTC. As protein: CASSEVWSAYYGYTF.

This clonotype was seen repeatedly, ten times or more. The V call is TRBV11-2, the J call TRBJ2-7; no firm D call. Trimming took off 1 base at V and 0 bases at J, with 7 bases between the two ends. The CDR3 is made up of 14 amino acids. From germline, CDR1 is SGHAT and CDR2 FQNNGV. The CDR3 bases are TGTGCCAGCAGCTTAGTACAAGGCTCCTACGAGCAGTACTTC. This translates into CASSLVQGSYEQYF.

This chain joins TRBV7-9 and TRBJ2-6, with a tentative D call TRBD1 (5 bases). This CDR3 is 15 amino acids long. Deletions cut 6 bases from V and 2 bases from J, with 11 bases between. Germline V gives CDR1 SEHNR, CDR2 FQNEAQ (reference sequence). The CDR3 DNA reads as TGTGCCAGCAGTAAACAGGTCCCTGGGGCCAACGTCCTGACTTTC. Translation gives CASSKQVPGANVLTF.

The table lists this clonotype with a few counts. The CDR3 sequence is CASGIKTGANVLTF. The CDR3 nucleotides read TGTGCCAGCGGGATAAAAACCGGGGCCAACGTCCTGACTTTC. The rearrangement joins TRBV7-9 to TRBJ2-6; D remains ambiguous. The germline V gene has CDR1 SEHNR and CDR2 FQNEAQ (reference sequence). V lost 8 bases to trimming and J lost 4 bases, with 12 bases between them. There are 14 residues in the CDR3. Drawing the rest from reference TRBV7-9 and TRBJ2-6, the complete variable domain is DTGVSQNPRHKITKRGQNVTFRCDPISEHNRLYWYRQTLGQGPEFLTYFQNEAQLEKSRLLSDRFSAERPKGSFSTLEIQRTEQGDSAMYLCASGIKTGANVLTFGAGSRLTVL.

The chain joins TRBV11-3 to TRBJ2-3; 10 nucleotides line up with TRBD2. The trim removed 5 bases at V and 9 bases at J, leaving 11 bases unmatched. CDR3 length: 15 amino acids. From germline, CDR1 is SGHNT and CDR2 YENEEA. CDR3 amino acids: CASSRKSGGADTQYF. Written as DNA, the CDR3 is TGTGCCAGCAGCCGAAAAAGCGGGGGGGCCGACACGCAGTATTTT.

The chain links TRBV6-6 to TRBJ2-6, with TRBD2 matching 8 bases. Per germline, CDR1 MNHNY and CDR2 SVGAGI (reference sequence). This CDR3 contains 17 residues. V dropped 2 bases and J dropped 9; count of bases not matched to a gene: 12. The CDR3 region is CASSYPLRTSGLNVLTF. CDR3 nucleotide sequence: TGTGCCAGCAGTTACCCACTTCGAACTAGCGGTCTCAACGTCCTGACTTTC.

This clonotype was seen ten or more times. The gene calls are TRBV6-8 and TRBJ2-3, with D possibly matching TRBD2 (5 bases). Trimming cost V 0 bases and J 2 bases, with 21 bases left between them. Germline CDR1 reads MNHGY; CDR2 reads SAAAGT. The CDR3 runs 19 residues. The CDR3 nucleotides read TGTGCCAGCAGTTACTCGAGAGCGGTCCTCCCCCTTTCCACAGATACGCAGTATTTT. It is translated as CASSYSRAVLPLSTDTQYF.

The CDR3 DNA is TGTGCCAGCAGACTACCGGACAGGGGTGATTCACCCCTCCACTTT. Translation: CASRLPDRGDSPLHF. The chain couples TRBV6-2 or TRBV6-3 to TRBJ1-6; 9 bases map to TRBD1. Germline CDR1 reads MNHEY; CDR2 reads SVGEGT. The CDR3 contains 15 residues. V was clipped by 6 bases and J by 8 bases; unmatched bases: 8.

The chain joins TRBV27 to TRBJ2-6, with D uncertain. The length of the CDR3 is 13 residues. The germline CDR1 and CDR2 sequences are MNHEY and SMNVEV (reference sequence). Trimming shortened V by 6 bases and J by 4 bases, and 7 bases separated the two germline ends. The CDR3 protein is CASRETGANVLTF. CDR3 nucleotide sequence: TGTGCCAGCAGGGAGACGGGGGCCAACGTCCTGACTTTC.

This clonotype was detected only a few times. As DNA, the CDR3 is TGCAGTGCTTTCTCCGGGCCGGCCAACACTGAAGCTTTCTTT. Translated, it gives CSAFSGPANTEAFF. The chain is built from TRBV20-1 and TRBJ1-1, with D uncertain. Trimming stripped 5 bases from V and 2 bases from J, with 15 bases between. This CDR3 is built from 14 residues. CDR1 is DFQATT, CDR2 SNEGSKA, per germline (reference sequence).